The source of this T cell receptor (beta chain) is a study of human T cells and chemical hapten exposure. In the study overall: Slight differences in pooled library volume were the main source of varying TCR yields across samples.

The time point is: patch test 1, 2 weeks after DPC sensitization. Treatment of the sample: therapeutic diphenylcyclopropenone sensitization with weekly scalp DPC. The study drew its donors from alopecia patients who were 18 to 70 years old and suitable for DPC. Trimming pared 8 bases from V and 0 bases from J, leaving 14 bases between. This CDR3 has 14 residues. Germline-derived CDR1 and CDR2 are WSHSY and SAAADI. Points on this clonotype: Its antigen is not known.

TCRdb reprocessed the RACE reads via MiXCR and lists one record per CDR3 protein. The sample has a few hundred thousand distinct CDR3 sequences, 4.8% seen once. General study results and limits: TCRs exceeding 1 in 1000 frequency stayed unchanged with DPC sensitization.

Material: whole blood, obtained in connection with sensitization to the hapten diphenylcyclopropenone (DPC). This receptor was taken from a woman in her 50s with alopecia areata. Some clones in this sample may be carry-over from other donors' samples. The chain uses TRBV10-2 and TRBJ2-7; a weak D match, TRBD1 (6 bases). The CDR3 protein is CASGVGTPSYEQYF. CDR3 in DNA: TGCGCCAGCGGTGTGGGGACACCCTCCTACGAGCAGTACTTC.